The 32 T cell receptor beta chains below all came from one sample that was sequenced in a study of early T cells in non-severe SARS-CoV-2 infection. TCRdb reprocessed the 5' RACE reads with MiXCR, giving one entry per CDR3 protein. The data show about 49,000 distinct CDR3 sequences, roughly 6% seen once. The sequencing here drew on whole blood, taken at baseline. The receptors come from an adult who was a healthcare worker with PCR-confirmed SARS-CoV-2 infection or an uninfected control (not recorded which).

This clonotype was seen at least ten times. This sequence joins TRBV20-1 and TRBJ1-2, with TRBD1 as a possible D gene (5 bases). V was cut by 1 base and J by 1 base, with 7 bases left in between. The CDR3 is 13 residues long. Germline V gives CDR1 DFQATT, CDR2 SNEGSKA (reference sequence). The CDR3 sequence is CSARAGLNYGYTF. The CDR3 DNA reads as TGCAGTGCTAGAGCAGGGCTTAACTATGGCTACACCTTC.

This clonotype was observed at least ten times. The V gene is TRBV7-6, the J gene TRBJ2-4, with 9 nucleotides matching TRBD1. The junction had 12 bases not matched to a gene; V was cut back by 5 bases and J by 1 base. This CDR3 has 18 amino acids. From germline, CDR1 is SGHVS and CDR2 FNYEAQ. Written as DNA, the CDR3 is TGTGCCAGCAGCCCTAGCCCGAGACAGGGGGTGGCCAAAAACATTCAGTACTTC. Amino acid sequence: CASSPSPRQGVAKNIQYF.

This clonotype has a handful of counts. Compared with germline, one end of the junction differs, possibly owing to a read error. V and J are TRBV3-1 and TRBJ1-2, with TRBD1 as a possible D gene (5 bases). CDR1 and CDR2 (germline): LGHDT, YNNKEL (reference sequence). The CDR3 extends over 15 amino acids. The CDR3 DNA is TGTGCCAGCAGCGACCCCGGGACGGGAAACTATGGCTACATCTTC. Its translation is CASSDPGTGNYGYIF.

This clonotype was counted many times. The V gene is TRBV12-3 or TRBV12-4, the J gene TRBJ2-1, with TRBD2 matching over 8 bases. This CDR3 has 15 amino acids. V lost 7 bases and J lost 0; bases outside the gene matches: 5. DNA of the CDR3: TGTGCCAGCAATGTAGCGGGAAGCTCCTACAATGAGCAGTTCTTC. Encoded protein: CASNVAGSSYNEQFF.

This clonotype has just a few counts. V usage is TRBV7-2 and J usage is TRBJ2-5, with D perhaps TRBD1 (5 bases). This CDR3 is 15 amino acids long. Between the trimmed V and J ends, which lost 0 bases and 3 bases, there was a span of 11 bases. Germline CDR1 reads SGHTA; CDR2 reads FQGNSA. In nucleotides, the CDR3 is TGTGCCAGCAGCTTAGCGTTTGGCAGGGAAGAGACCCAGTACTTC. Translating it yields CASSLAFGREETQYF.

CDR3 sequence: CASSIIRRSRTGVSGELFF. DNA of the CDR3: TGTGCCAGTAGTATAATCCGGCGATCGAGGACAGGGGTATCCGGGGAGCTGTTTTTT. The rearrangement uses TRBV19 and TRBJ2-2, with 9 bases aligning to TRBD1. The length of the CDR3 is 19 residues. Trimming at V came to 2 bases and at J to 6 bases, leaving 16 bases not matched to a gene. Looked up from germline, CDR1 is LNHDA and CDR2 is SQIVND (reference sequence).

At least ten counts were recorded for this clonotype. J is TRBJ2-4 and V is TRBV12-5; 7 bases line up with TRBD1. Trimming took 1 base from V and 2 from J; bases not matched to a gene: 5. This CDR3 comprises 16 residues. Germline CDR1 is LGHNT and CDR2 is FRNRAP. CDR3 in DNA: TGTGCTAGTGGTTTGGGACAGGGTTTTACCAAAAACATTCAGTACTTC. It translates to CASGLGQGFTKNIQYF.

This clonotype was recorded many times. CDR3 loop: CASSLGTDRLNTEAFF. CDR3 coding DNA: TGTGCCAGCAGCTTGGGAACTGACAGGCTGAACACTGAAGCTTTCTTT. This chain connects TRBV5-8 to TRBJ1-1; perhaps TRBD1 as D (6 bases). CDR3 length equals 16 residues. The germline gives CDR1 SGHTS, CDR2 YDEGEE. Trimming left V 0 bases short and J 0 bases short, with 12 bases between.

This chain links TRBV7-6 with TRBJ1-2, with 7 bases that match TRBD1. The trim removed 2 bases at V and 3 bases at J, leaving 12 bases unmatched. The CDR3 runs 17 residues. The germline V gene has CDR1 SGHVS and CDR2 FNYEAQ. The CDR3 is CASSLPVRGGFDYGYTF. CDR3 sequence (DNA): TGTGCCAGCAGCTTACCGGTGCGAGGGGGCTTTGACTATGGCTACACCTTC.

This clonotype has ten or more counts. Here the CDR3 reads CASSRNSPLHF. The CDR3 nucleotides read TGTGCCAGCAGCCGAAATTCACCCCTCCACTTT. The chain recombines TRBV7-9 with TRBJ1-6; D ambiguous. This CDR3 is 11 amino acids long. CDR1 and CDR2 from the germline V gene are SEHNR and FQNEAQ (reference sequence). V was pared by 5 bases and J by 7 bases, with 3 bases between.

This clonotype was seen only a few times. This chain uses TRBV29-1 with TRBJ1-3; no clear D gene. CDR1 and CDR2 (germline): SQVTM, ANQGSEA. This CDR3 comprises 13 residues. V dropped 1 base and J dropped 0 bases, with 4 bases sitting between them. The CDR3 reads CSVEGTSGNTIYF. The CDR3 region has the DNA TGCAGCGTTGAAGGAACCTCTGGAAACACCATATATTTT.

The J gene is TRBJ2-1, the V gene TRBV5-1; 9 nucleotides align to TRBD2. Germline CDR1 is SGHRS and CDR2 is YFSETQ. CDR3 length equals 17 residues. V shed 5 bases, J shed 0 bases, and the junction held 9 bases outside the gene matches. The DNA of the CDR3 is TGCGCCAGCAGAAGGAGCGGGGGGCCACCCTCCTACAATGAGCAGTTCTTC. This gives the protein CASRRSGGPPSYNEQFF.

This clonotype came up many times. CDR3 in amino acids: CASSPRSGGTYNEQFF. CDR3 DNA: TGTGCCAGCAGCCCTCGGTCCGGGGGAACCTACAATGAGCAGTTCTTC. The rearrangement uses TRBV6-6 and TRBJ2-1; tentative D call: TRBD2 (6 bases). Germline CDR1 and CDR2: MNHNY and SVGAGI (reference sequence). This CDR3 spans 16 amino acids. V was cut by 6 bases and J by 2 bases, with 17 bases left in between.

The table lists this clonotype with many counts. The chain carries TRBV18 and TRBJ1-1, with D perhaps TRBD1 (6 bases). The CDR3 loop spans 15 amino acids. The germline V gene has CDR1 KGHSH and CDR2 LQKENI. V was cut by 2 bases and J by 0 bases, with 10 bases left in between. This chain's CDR3 is CASSPIDRMNTEAFF. The CDR3 DNA sequence: TGTGCCAGCTCACCAATCGACAGGATGAACACTGAAGCTTTCTTT.

This clonotype was observed many times. The V call is TRBV12-3 or TRBV12-4, the J call TRBJ1-5, with D tentatively TRBD1 (5 bases). The CDR3 loop spans 14 amino acids. The V end lost 1 base, the J end lost 7 bases, and 11 bases lay between the germline ends. The DNA for the CDR3 is TGTGCCAGCAGTTTAGAGGGGACGGCGCAGCCCCAGCATTTT. It translates to CASSLEGTAQPQHF.

This clonotype showed up many times. The V call is TRBV7-2, the J call TRBJ1-5; D is ambiguous. Germline V gene sequence: CDR1 SGHTA, CDR2 FQGNSA. Trimming took 1 base from V and 4 from J, leaving 5 bases between them. The CDR3 runs to 13 residues. The CDR3 spells CASSLGTNQPQHF. The DNA of the CDR3 is TGTGCCAGCAGCTTAGGGACTAATCAGCCCCAGCATTTT.

The chain links TRBV7-9 to TRBJ1-5; D is uncertain. CDR3 size: 12 residues. The germline V and J ends were trimmed by 1 base and 7 bases, with 5 bases remaining between them. The V gene's germline CDR1 is SEHNR and CDR2 FQNEAQ (reference sequence). CDR3 bases: TGTGCCAGCAGCTTAGGAACCCAGCCCCAGCATTTT. Protein product: CASSLGTQPQHF.

This clonotype has at least ten counts. The J gene is TRBJ2-1, the V gene TRBV12-3 or TRBV12-4; D may correspond to TRBD1 or TRBD2 (5 bases each). V lost 7 bases and J lost 6, with 7 bases in between. This CDR3 is 11 amino acids long. CDR3 residues: CASKGPNEQFF. DNA for the CDR3: TGTGCCAGCAAGGGACCCAATGAGCAGTTCTTC.

This clonotype came up a few times. This sequence joins TRBV28 and TRBJ1-3; D remains unclear. The CDR3 sequence is 15 residues long. From germline, CDR1 is MDHEN and CDR2 SYDVKM. The V end lost 3 bases, the J end lost 0 bases, and 9 bases lay between the germline ends. This chain's CDR3 is CASSFRQTSGNTIYF. In nucleotides, the CDR3 is TGTGCCAGCAGTTTCCGGCAGACCTCTGGAAACACCATATATTTT.

This clonotype has at least ten counts. The V call is TRBV7-2, the J call TRBJ1-5; D is unclear. Trimming cost V 1 base and J 3 bases, with 10 bases left between them. The germline V gene has CDR1 SGHTA and CDR2 FQGNSA. This CDR3 is 15 amino acids long. The CDR3 reads CASSLEGLDNQPQHF. Here the CDR3 DNA reads TGTGCCAGCAGCTTAGAGGGATTGGACAATCAGCCCCAGCATTTT.

J is TRBJ1-2 and V is TRBV5-4; no clear D. V was shortened by 6 bases and J by 4 bases, with 22 bases between the two germline ends. Germline loops: CDR1 SGHNT, CDR2 YYREEE (reference sequence). CDR3 length equals 16 residues. This chain's CDR3 is CASTDAGRLRPYGYTF. CDR3 DNA: TGTGCCAGCACCGACGCGGGGAGGTTGAGACCCTATGGCTACACCTTC.

This clonotype was detected only a few times. V gene TRBV21-1 combines with J gene TRBJ1-3. TRBV21-1 corresponds to a pseudogene. This CDR3 region has 15 residues. The CDR3 is CASTASNLSGNTIYF. Written as DNA, the CDR3 is TGTGCCAGCACCGCAAGTAACCTCTCTGGAAACACCATATATTTT.

This clonotype has more than one count but fewer than ten. This chain joins TRBV6-6 and TRBJ2-3; 7 bases line up with TRBD2. Germline-derived CDR1 and CDR2 are MNHNY and SVGAGI (reference sequence). Unmatched junction bases numbered 12, after V lost 6 bases and J lost 6 bases. The CDR3 spans 15 residues. The CDR3 nucleotides are TGTGCCAGCAGAGACACCAGCGGGGCTGGTGATACGCAGTATTTT. Translated: CASRDTSGAGDTQYF.

This clonotype appeared many times. The rearrangement links TRBV19 to TRBJ2-6, with a possible D match to TRBD1 (6 bases). Trimming stripped 4 bases from V and 0 bases from J, with 16 bases between. Germline values: CDR1 LNHDA, CDR2 SQIVND (reference sequence). The CDR3 sequence is 18 residues long. CDR3 amino acids: CASSTGQLPYSGANVLTF. CDR3 coding DNA: TGTGCCAGTAGTACCGGACAGCTACCCTACTCTGGGGCCAACGTCCTGACTTTC.

This clonotype was counted a few times. The chain employs TRBV6-2 or TRBV6-3 and TRBJ2-7; D is uncertain. V lost 4 bases and J lost 1, with 5 bases in between. There are 12 residues in the CDR3. CDR1 is MNHEY and CDR2 is SVGEGT in the germline V gene. The CDR3 loop is CASSSESYEQYF. Here the CDR3 DNA reads TGTGCCAGCAGTTCCGAGTCCTACGAGCAGTACTTC.

This clonotype has only a few counts. This CDR3 reads CASSLGATYEQYF. The CDR3 bases are TGTGCCAGCAGCTTAGGCGCAACCTACGAGCAGTACTTC. The chain has TRBV7-9 and TRBJ2-7; D is undetermined. Germline V gene lookup returns CDR1 SEHNR and CDR2 FQNEAQ (reference sequence). The CDR3 loop spans 13 amino acids. The ends were cut back, 1 base at V and 2 bases at J, with 6 bases in the middle.

The chain combines TRBV4-3 with TRBJ2-7; either TRBD1 or TRBD2 may supply D (5 bases each). V dropped 0 bases and J dropped 2 bases, with 14 bases sitting between them. CDR1 and CDR2 from the germline V gene are LGHNA and YSLEER. This CDR3 is 16 amino acids long. CDR3 in DNA: TGCGCCAGCAGCCAAGATCAGGGACGGGGTACCTACGAGCAGTACTTC. It translates to CASSQDQGRGTYEQYF.

The sample holds many counts of this clonotype. The chain links TRBV9 to TRBJ2-7; 8 nucleotides line up with TRBD2. Germline V gives CDR1 SGDLS, CDR2 YYNGEE. The CDR3 has 13 amino acids. The junction had 0 bases not matched to a gene; V was cut back by 4 bases and J by 0 bases. The CDR3 spells CASSTSGSYEQYF. In nucleotides, the CDR3 is TGTGCCAGCAGCACTAGCGGCTCCTACGAGCAGTACTTC.

This clonotype was picked up many times. The J gene is TRBJ2-7, the V gene TRBV7-9, with a tentative D call TRBD2 (6 bases). The CDR3 is made up of 13 amino acids. Germline loops: CDR1 SEHNR, CDR2 FQNEAQ (reference sequence). Trimming pared 5 bases from V and 2 bases from J, leaving 10 bases between. The CDR3 loop reads CASSPRGTYEQYF. CDR3 bases: TGTGCCAGCAGCCCCCGGGGGACCTACGAGCAGTACTTC.

This clonotype turned up a few times. The chain joins TRBV3-1 to TRBJ2-1, with 10 bases aligning to TRBD1. After removal of 4 bases from V and 0 bases from J, the junction contained 3 bases not matched to a gene. The germline gives CDR1 LGHDT, CDR2 YNNKEL (reference sequence). The CDR3 runs to 16 residues. The CDR3 DNA reads as TGTGCCAGCAGCCTTAGGACAGGGGGCTCCTACAATGAGCAGTTCTTC. Translated: CASSLRTGGSYNEQFF.

This clonotype came up many times. The chain uses TRBV7-2 and TRBJ2-2, with 9 positions matching TRBD2. The CDR3 sequence is 16 residues long. The germline V gene has CDR1 SGHTA and CDR2 FQGNSA. V trimming: 3 bases; J trimming: 4 bases; junction bases outside the gene matches: 6. CDR3 coding DNA: TGTGCCAGCAGCTTGAGCGGGGGGCGTGTCACCGGGGAGCTGTTTTTT. It is translated as CASSLSGGRVTGELFF.

This clonotype was found many times. V usage is TRBV4-2 and J usage is TRBJ2-1; 8 nucleotides line up with TRBD1. Germline CDR1 LGHNA, CDR2 YNFKEQ. V lost 3 bases, J lost 3 bases, and 7 bases stayed unmatched. This CDR3 is built from 16 residues. The CDR3 DNA is TGTGCCAGCAGCCAGGAGCAGGGGGCGGGCTACAATGAGCAGTTCTTC. The encoded protein is CASSQEQGAGYNEQFF.